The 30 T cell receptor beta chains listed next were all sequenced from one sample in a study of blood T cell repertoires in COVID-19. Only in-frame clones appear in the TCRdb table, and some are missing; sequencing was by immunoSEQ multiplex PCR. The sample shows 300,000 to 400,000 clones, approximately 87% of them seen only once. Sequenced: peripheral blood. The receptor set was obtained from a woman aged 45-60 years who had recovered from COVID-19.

CDR3 coding DNA: TGTGCCAGCAGTGCACGGATGGGACAGGCGAATCAGCCCCAGCATTTT. As protein: CASSARMGQANQPQHF. The chain uses TRBV27 and TRBJ1-5; 8 bases match TRBD1. Germline loops: CDR1 MNHEY, CDR2 SMNVEV (reference sequence). The junction had 10 bases not matched to a gene; V was cut back by 5 bases and J by 4 bases. This CDR3 spans 16 amino acids.

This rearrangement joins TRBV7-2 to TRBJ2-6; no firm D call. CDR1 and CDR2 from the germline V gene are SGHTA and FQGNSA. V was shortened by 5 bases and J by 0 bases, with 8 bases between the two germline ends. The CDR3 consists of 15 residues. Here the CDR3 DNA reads TGTGCCAGCAGCACAACACGCTCTGGGGCCAACGTCCTGACTTTC. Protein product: CASSTTRSGANVLTF.

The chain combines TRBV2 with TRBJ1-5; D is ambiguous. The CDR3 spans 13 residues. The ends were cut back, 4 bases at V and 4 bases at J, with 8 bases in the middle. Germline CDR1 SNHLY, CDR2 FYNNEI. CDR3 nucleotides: TGTGCCAGCAGTGTGGAGGGAAATCAGCCCCAGCATTTT. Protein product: CASSVEGNQPQHF.

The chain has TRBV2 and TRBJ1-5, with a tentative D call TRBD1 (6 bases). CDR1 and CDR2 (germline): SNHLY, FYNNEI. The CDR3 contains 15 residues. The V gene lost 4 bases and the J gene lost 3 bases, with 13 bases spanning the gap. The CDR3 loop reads CASSVGRGDNQPQHF. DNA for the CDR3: TGTGCCAGCAGTGTCGGCAGGGGCGACAATCAGCCCCAGCATTTT.

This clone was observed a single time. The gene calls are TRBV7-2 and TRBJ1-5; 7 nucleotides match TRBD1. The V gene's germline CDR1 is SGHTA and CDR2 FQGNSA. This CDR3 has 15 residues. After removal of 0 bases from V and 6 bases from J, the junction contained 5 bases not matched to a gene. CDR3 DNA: TGTGCCAGCAGCTTAGCGACAGGGTACAGTCAGCCCCAGCATTTT. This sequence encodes CASSLATGYSQPQHF. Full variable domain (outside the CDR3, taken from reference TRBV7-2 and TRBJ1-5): GAGVSQSPSNKVTEKGKDVELRCDPISGHTALYWYRQSLGQGLEFLIYFQGNSAPDKSGLPSDRFSAERTGGSVSTLTIQRTQQEDSAVYLCASSLATGYSQPQHFGDGTRLSIL.

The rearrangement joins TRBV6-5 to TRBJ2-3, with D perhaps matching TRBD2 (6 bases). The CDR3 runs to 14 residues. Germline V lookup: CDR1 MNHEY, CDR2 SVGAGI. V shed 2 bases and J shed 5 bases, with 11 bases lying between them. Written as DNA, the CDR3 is TGTGCCAGCAGTTACGGGCCGGGAGAAGATACGCAGTATTTT. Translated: CASSYGPGEDTQYF.

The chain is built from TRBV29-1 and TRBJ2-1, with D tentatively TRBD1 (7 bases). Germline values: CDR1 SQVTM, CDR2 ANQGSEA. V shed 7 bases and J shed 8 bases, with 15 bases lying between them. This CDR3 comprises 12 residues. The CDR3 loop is CSAGGGGDEQFF. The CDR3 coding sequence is TGCAGCGCCGGAGGAGGGGGCGATGAGCAGTTCTTC.

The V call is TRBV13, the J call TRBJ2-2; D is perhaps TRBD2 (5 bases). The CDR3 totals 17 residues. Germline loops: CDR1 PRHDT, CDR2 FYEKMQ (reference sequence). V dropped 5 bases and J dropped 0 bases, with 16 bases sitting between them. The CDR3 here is CASSTRRERSNTGELFF. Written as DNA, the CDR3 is TGTGCCAGCAGCACTCGTCGAGAGCGGTCGAACACCGGGGAGCTGTTTTTT.

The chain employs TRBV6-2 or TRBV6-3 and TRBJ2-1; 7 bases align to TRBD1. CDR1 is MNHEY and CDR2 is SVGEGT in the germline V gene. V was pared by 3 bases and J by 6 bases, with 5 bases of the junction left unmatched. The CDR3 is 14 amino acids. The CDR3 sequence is CASSYGPGGNEQFF. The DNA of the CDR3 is TGTGCCAGCAGTTATGGTCCAGGGGGCAATGAGCAGTTCTTC.

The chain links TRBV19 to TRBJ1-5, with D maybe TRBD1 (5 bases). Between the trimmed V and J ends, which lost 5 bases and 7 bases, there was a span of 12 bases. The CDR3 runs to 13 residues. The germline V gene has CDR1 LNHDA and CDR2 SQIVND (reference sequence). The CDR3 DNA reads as TGTGCCAGTAGTTACGGGGGGGACCAGCCCCAGCATTTT. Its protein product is CASSYGGDQPQHF.

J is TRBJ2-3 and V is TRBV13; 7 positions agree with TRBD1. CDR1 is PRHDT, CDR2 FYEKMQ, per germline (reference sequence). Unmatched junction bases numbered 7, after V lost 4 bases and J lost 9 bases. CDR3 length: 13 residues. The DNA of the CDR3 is TGTGCCAGCAGCTCCGAAGGACAGGCCACGCAGTATTTT. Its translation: CASSSEGQATQYF.

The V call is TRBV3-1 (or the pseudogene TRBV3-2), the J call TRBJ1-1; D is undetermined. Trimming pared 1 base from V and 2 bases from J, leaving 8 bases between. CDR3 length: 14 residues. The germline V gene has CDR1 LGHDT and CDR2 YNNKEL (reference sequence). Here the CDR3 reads CASSQAQINTEAFF. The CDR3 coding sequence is TGTGCCAGCAGCCAAGCGCAGATTAACACTGAAGCTTTCTTT.

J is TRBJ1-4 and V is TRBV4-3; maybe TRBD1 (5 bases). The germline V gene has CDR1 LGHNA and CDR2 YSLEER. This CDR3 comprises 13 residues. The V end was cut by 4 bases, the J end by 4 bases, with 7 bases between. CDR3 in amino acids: CASSRQINEKLFF. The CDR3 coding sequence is TGCGCCAGCAGCCGACAGATTAATGAAAAACTGTTTTTT.

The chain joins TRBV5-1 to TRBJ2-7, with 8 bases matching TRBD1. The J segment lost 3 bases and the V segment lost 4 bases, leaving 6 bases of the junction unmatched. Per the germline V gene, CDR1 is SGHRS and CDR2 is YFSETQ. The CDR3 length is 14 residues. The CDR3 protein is CASSPVTGGYEQYF. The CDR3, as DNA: TGCGCCAGCAGCCCAGTCACAGGGGGCTACGAGCAGTACTTC.

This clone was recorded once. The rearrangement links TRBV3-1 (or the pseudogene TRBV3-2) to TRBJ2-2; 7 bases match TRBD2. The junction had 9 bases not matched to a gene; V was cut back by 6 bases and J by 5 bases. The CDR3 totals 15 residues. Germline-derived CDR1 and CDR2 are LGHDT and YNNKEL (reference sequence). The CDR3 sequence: CASSLTSATTGELFF. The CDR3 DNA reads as TGTGCCAGCAGTCTAACTAGCGCGACGACCGGGGAGCTGTTTTTT.

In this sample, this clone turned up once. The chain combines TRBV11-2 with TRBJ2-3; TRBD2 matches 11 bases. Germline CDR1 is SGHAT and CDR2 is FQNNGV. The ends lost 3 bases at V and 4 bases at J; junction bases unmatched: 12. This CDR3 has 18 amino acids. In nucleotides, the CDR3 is TGTGCCAGCAGCTTTAATTTCATAGCGGGGGGGACATCAGATACGCAGTATTTT. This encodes CASSFNFIAGGTSDTQYF.

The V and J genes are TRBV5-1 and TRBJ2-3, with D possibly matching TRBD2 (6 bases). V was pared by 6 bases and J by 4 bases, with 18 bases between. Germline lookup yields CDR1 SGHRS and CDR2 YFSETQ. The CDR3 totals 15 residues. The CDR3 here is CASTVLGSGADTQYF. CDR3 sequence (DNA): TGCGCCAGCACCGTTCTCGGGAGTGGAGCAGATACGCAGTATTTT.

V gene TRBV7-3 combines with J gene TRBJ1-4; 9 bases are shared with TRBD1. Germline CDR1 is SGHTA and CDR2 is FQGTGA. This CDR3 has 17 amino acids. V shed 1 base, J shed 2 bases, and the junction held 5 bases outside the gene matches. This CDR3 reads CASSLKSQGATNEKLFF. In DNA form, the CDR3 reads TGTGCCAGCAGCTTAAAATCACAGGGGGCCACTAATGAAAAACTGTTTTTT.

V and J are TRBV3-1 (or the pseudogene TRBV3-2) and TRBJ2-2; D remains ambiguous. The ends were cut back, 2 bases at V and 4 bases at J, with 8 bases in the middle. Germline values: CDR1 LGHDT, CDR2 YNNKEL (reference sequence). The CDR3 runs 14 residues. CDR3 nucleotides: TGTGCCAGCAGCCAAATGAGGTCCACCGGGGAGCTGTTTTTT. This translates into CASSQMRSTGELFF.

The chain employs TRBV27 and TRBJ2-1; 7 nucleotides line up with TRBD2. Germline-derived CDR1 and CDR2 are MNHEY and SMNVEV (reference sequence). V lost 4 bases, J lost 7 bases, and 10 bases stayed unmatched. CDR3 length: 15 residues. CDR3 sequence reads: CASSSPGLTPNEQFF. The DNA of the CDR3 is TGTGCCAGCAGTTCTCCGGGACTAACCCCTAATGAGCAGTTCTTC.

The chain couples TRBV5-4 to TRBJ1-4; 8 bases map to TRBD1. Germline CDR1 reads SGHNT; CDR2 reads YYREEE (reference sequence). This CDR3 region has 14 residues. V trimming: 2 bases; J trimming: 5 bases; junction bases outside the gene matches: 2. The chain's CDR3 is CASSLNRGNEKLFF. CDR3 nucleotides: TGTGCCAGCAGCTTAAACAGGGGGAATGAAAAACTGTTTTTT.

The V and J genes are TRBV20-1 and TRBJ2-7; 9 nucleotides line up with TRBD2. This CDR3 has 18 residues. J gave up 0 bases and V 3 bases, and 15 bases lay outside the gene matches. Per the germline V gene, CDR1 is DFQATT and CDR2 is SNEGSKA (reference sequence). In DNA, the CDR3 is TGCAGTGCTAGTTCCCCCTGGGGTCTAGCGGGGTTCTCCTACGAGCAGTACTTC. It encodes CSASSPWGLAGFSYEQYF.

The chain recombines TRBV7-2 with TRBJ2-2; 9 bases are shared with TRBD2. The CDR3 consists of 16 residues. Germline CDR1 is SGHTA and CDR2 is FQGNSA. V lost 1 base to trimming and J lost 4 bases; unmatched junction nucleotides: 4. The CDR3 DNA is TGTGCCAGCAGCTTAGGTTTTAGCGGGGGCACCGGGGAGCTGTTTTTT. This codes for CASSLGFSGGTGELFF.

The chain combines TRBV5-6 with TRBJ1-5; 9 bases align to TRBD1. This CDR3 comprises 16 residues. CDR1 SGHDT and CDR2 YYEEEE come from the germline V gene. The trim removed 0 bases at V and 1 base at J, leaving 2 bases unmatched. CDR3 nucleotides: TGTGCCAGCAGCTTGGCGGGACAGGGAAGCAATCAGCCCCAGCATTTT. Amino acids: CASSLAGQGSNQPQHF.

The CDR3 sequence is CASSSGGSNQPQHF. DNA of the CDR3: TGTGCCAGCAGTTCCGGGGGTAGCAATCAGCCCCAGCATTTT. The gene calls are TRBV28 and TRBJ1-5; tentative D call: TRBD1 (5 bases). The CDR3 runs to 14 residues. V was shortened by 4 bases and J by 0 bases, with 7 bases between the two germline ends. Looked up from germline, CDR1 is MDHEN and CDR2 is SYDVKM. Full variable domain (outside the CDR3, taken from reference TRBV28 and TRBJ1-5): DVKVTQSSRYLVKRTGEKVFLECVQDMDHENMFWYRQDPGLGLRLIYFSYDVKMKEKGDIPEGYSVSREKKERFSLILESASTNQTSMYLCASSSGGSNQPQHFGDGTRLSIL.

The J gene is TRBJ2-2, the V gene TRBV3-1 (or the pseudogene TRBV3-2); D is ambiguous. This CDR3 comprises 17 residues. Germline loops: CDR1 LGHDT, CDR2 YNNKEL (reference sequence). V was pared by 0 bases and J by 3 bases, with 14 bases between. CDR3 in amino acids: CASSQEVGRRYTGELFF. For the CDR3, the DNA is TGTGCCAGCAGCCAAGAAGTGGGTCGCAGGTACACCGGGGAGCTGTTTTTT.

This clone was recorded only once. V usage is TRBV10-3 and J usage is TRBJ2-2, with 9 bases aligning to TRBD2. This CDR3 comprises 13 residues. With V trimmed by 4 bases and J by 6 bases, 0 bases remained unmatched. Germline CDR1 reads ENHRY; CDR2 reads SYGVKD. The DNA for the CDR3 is TGTGCCATCAGTGGGACTAGCGCCGGGGAGCTGTTTTTT. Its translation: CAISGTSAGELFF.

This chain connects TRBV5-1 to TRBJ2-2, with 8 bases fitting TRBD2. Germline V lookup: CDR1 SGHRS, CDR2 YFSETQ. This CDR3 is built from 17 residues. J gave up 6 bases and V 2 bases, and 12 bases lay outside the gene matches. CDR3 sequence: CASSFPPMAGGAGELFF. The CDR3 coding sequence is TGCGCCAGCAGCTTCCCCCCGATGGCGGGGGGTGCCGGGGAGCTGTTTTTT.

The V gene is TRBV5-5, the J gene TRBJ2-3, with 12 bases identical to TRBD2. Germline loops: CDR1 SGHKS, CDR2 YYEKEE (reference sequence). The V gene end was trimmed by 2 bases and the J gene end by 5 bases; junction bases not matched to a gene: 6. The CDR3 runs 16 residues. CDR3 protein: CASSFSLAGGQDTQYF. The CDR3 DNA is TGTGCCAGCAGCTTTTCGCTAGCGGGAGGGCAAGATACGCAGTATTTT. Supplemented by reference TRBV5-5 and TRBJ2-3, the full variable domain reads DAGVTQSPTHLIKTRGQQVTLRCSPISGHKSVSWYQQVLGQGPQFIFQYYEKEERGRGNFPDRFSARQFPNYSSELNVNALLLGDSALYLCASSFSLAGGQDTQYFGPGTRLTVL.

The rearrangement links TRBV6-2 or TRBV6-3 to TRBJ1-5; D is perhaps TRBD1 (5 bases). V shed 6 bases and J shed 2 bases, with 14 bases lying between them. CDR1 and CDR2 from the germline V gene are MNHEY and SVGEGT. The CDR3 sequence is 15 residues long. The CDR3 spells CASSRDWGGNQPQHF. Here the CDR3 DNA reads TGTGCCAGCAGCCGGGACTGGGGCGGCAATCAGCCCCAGCATTTT.